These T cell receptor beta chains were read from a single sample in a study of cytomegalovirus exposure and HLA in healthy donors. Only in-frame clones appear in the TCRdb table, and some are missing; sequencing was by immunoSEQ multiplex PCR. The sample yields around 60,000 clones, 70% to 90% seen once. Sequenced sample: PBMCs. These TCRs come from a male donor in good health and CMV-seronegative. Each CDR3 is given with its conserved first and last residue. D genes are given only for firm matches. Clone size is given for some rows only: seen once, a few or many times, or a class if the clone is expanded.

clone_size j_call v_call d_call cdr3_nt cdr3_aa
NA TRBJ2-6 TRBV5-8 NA TGTGCCAGCTCCACACTCCGGGGATCTGGTGGGGCCAACGTCCTGACTTTC CASSTLRGSGGANVLTF
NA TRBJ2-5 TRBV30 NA TGTGCCTGGAGAGACCGGGGTCAAGAGACCCAGTACTTC CAWRDRGQETQYF
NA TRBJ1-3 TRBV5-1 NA TGCGCCAGCAGCCTCCTCCCTGGAAACACCATATATTTT CASSLLPGNTIYF
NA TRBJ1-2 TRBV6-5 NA TGTGCCAGCACCCTGAGAGCGGACTATGGCTACACCTTC CASTLRADYGYTF
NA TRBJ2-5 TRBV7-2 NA TGTGCCAGCAGCCCCATCCGGGGGTTCCAAGAGACCCAGTACTTC CASSPIRGFQETQYF
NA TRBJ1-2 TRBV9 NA TGTGCCAGCAGCGTAGATCAGGGGACCTATGGCTACACCTTC CASSVDQGTYGYTF
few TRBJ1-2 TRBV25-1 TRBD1 TGTGCCAGCACCCCGCAGGGGGGTGGCTACACCTTC CASTPQGGGYTF
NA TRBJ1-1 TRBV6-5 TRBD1 TGTGCCAGCAGGGCGGGACAGGTGAACACTGAAGCTTTCTTT CASRAGQVNTEAFF
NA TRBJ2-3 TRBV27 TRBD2 TGTGCCAGCAGTCGCCGACTAGCGGGGGACACAGATACGCAGTATTTT CASSRRLAGDTDTQYF
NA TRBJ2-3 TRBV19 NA TGTGCCAGTAGTACCGATTATCCCGGGAGAGGACGCACAGATACGCAGTATTTT CASSTDYPGRGRTDTQYF
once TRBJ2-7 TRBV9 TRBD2 TGTGCCAGCAGCGTTGCTAGCGGGGGGCCCCACGAGCAGTACTTC CASSVASGGPHEQYF
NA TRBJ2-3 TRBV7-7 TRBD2 TGTGCTAGCAGCCCGGGACTAGCGGGGGGGAACACAGATACGCAGTATTTT CASSPGLAGGNTDTQYF
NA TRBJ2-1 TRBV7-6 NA TGTGCCAGCAGCTTAGCGGCCGGACACAGCTCCTACAATGAGCAGTTCTTC CASSLAAGHSSYNEQFF